This note documents a single TCR beta chain sequence. Its antigen is currently unknown. Germline V gives CDR1 KGHSH, CDR2 LQKENI. Trimming left V 5 bases short and J 0 bases short, with 11 bases between. The CDR3 has 15 amino acids. These data come from a study of T cell repertoires in cytomegalovirus infection. The wider study: Selected CMV epitopes included recently identified HLA-C-restricted ones as well as well-studied HLA-B-restricted ones. It can be stated that public TCR beta signatures indicated CMV infection as well as a matching HLA type.

TCRdb itself ran the reads through MiXCR, one entry per CDR3 protein. Of 450,000 to 650,000 distinct CDR3 sequences detected, over 35% appear once; the ten largest clones hold about half. The sequencing used cultured PBMCs, collected from culture after CMV antigen stimulation. The receptor was derived from a human donor in good health (CMV status not recorded). Some clones in this sample may be carry-over from other donors' samples. This chain joins TRBV18 and TRBJ2-4; no firm D call. CDR3 sequence: CASSAVVRAKNIQYF. The CDR3, as DNA: TGTGCCAGCTCAGCGGTGGTGAGAGCCAAAAACATTCAGTACTTC.